A selection of T cell receptor beta chains follows, all from one sample in a study of blood T cell repertoires in COVID-19. Produced via immunoSEQ multiplex PCR; TCRdb's table is partial and in-frame only. The sample lists around 260,000 clones; around 82% were seen once. What was sequenced was peripheral blood. The origin of the receptors is a woman between 45 and 65 years old who had recovered from COVID-19. The CDR3 runs from the conserved cysteine through the conserved F or W. The order of the fields is clone size, CDR3 length, J gene, D gene, V gene, CDR3 DNA, CDR3 protein. A D gene is named only where the DNA matches it firmly. Clone size is shown for a subset of rows, as once, few, many or a class of expanded clone.

>.|13|TRBJ1-2|.|TRBV28
TGTGCCAGCAATATCTTAGCTAACTATGGCTACACCTTC
CASNILANYGYTF
>.|15|TRBJ1-1|TRBD1|TRBV7-9
TGTGCCAGCAGCTTAGATCCTGGGGGGACAGCGAAAGCTTTCTTT
CASSLDPGGTAKAFF
>.|15|TRBJ2-6|.|TRBV28
TGTGCCGCATCGGGAGCCTATACGGGGGCCAACGTCCTGACTTTC
CAASGAYTGANVLTF
>many|14|TRBJ1-2|TRBD1|TRBV19
TGTGCCAGTAGTAAAGGACAGGGCCCGTATGGCTACACCTTC
CASSKGQGPYGYTF
>few|15|TRBJ2-6|.|TRBV18
TGTGCCAGCTCACCTGTTAGCTCTGGGGCCAACGTCCTGACTTTC
CASSPVSSGANVLTF
>once|14|TRBJ2-7|TRBD2|TRBV5-4
TGTGCCAGCAGACGGGAGGGCCTCTCCTACGAGCAGTACTTC
CASRREGLSYEQYF
>.|16|TRBJ1-1|.|TRBV5-1
TGCGCCAGCAGCATAACGACAGCAATATTGAACACTGAAGCTTTCTTT
CASSITTAILNTEAFF
>.|16|TRBJ2-6|.|TRBV18
TGTGCCAGCTCACCTACCTCTTCCGGGATCGCCAACGTCCTGACTTTC
CASSPTSSGIANVLTF
>many|12|TRBJ2-1|TRBD1|TRBV12-3/TRBV12-4
TGTGCCAGCAGTTCAGGGACAGACGGGCAGTTCTTC
CASSSGTDGQFF
>.|16|TRBJ2-4|.|TRBV3-1/TRBV3-2
TGTGCCAGCAGCCCAGGACAGCTGATAGCCAAAAACATTCAGTACTTC
CASSPGQLIAKNIQYF
>.|15|TRBJ2-7|.|TRBV6-1
TGTGCCAGCAGTGAGGGGGGGGCCCGTACGTACGAGCAGTACTTC
CASSEGGARTYEQYF
>.|16|TRBJ1-6|TRBD1|TRBV9
TGTGCCAGCAGCGTAGACCCAGGGGGACATAATTCACCCCTCCACTTT
CASSVDPGGHNSPLHF
>.|15|TRBJ1-5|TRBD1|TRBV9
TGTGCCAGCAGCGTAGCAGGGACAGGAGATCAGCCCCAGCATTTT
CASSVAGTGDQPQHF
>.|14|TRBJ2-7|.|TRBV7-9
TGTGCCAGCAGCTTAGGACAGGCCGACTACGAGCAGTACTTC
CASSLGQADYEQYF
>.|15|TRBJ2-2|TRBD2|TRBV14
TGTGCCAGCAGCCCCCATAGCGGGAGTACCGGGGAGCTGTTTTTT
CASSPHSGSTGELFF
>.|14|TRBJ2-1|TRBD1|TRBV18
TGTGCCAGCTCATCCATATACAGGGGAGACGAGCAGTTCTTC
CASSSIYRGDEQFF
>.|14|TRBJ2-1|.|TRBV19
TGTGCCAGTACCCACCTTCCGGGGGTCGATGAGCAGTTCTTC
CASTHLPGVDEQFF
>.|12|TRBJ1-6|.|TRBV9
TGTGCCAGCAGCGTTCCAGGGTCACCCCTCCACTTT
CASSVPGSPLHF
>.|16|TRBJ1-4|TRBD1|TRBV28
TGTGCCAGCGCCGCCGCCGAGGGACAGGGTCCTAGGAAACTGTTTTTT
CASAAAEGQGPRKLFF
>once|16|TRBJ2-2|.|TRBV4-3
TGCGCCAGCAGCCAAGATCGCAGCGAGAACACCGGGGAGCTGTTTTTT
CASSQDRSENTGELFF
>.|13|TRBJ2-5|.|TRBV27
TGTGCCAGCAGTTTGAGATACCAAGAGACCCAGTACTTC
CASSLRYQETQYF
>.|15|TRBJ2-6|.|TRBV19
TGTGCCAGTAGTATTAGTCGCTCTGGGGCCAACGTCCTGACTTTC
CASSISRSGANVLTF
>few|15|TRBJ1-5|TRBD1|TRBV2
TGTGCCAGCAGTGGGACAGGGCAGGGCAATCAGCCCCAGCATTTT
CASSGTGQGNQPQHF
>.|14|TRBJ2-7|.|TRBV28
TGTGCCAGCAGTTCAGGGGGGAACACCTACGAGCAGTACTTC
CASSSGGNTYEQYF
>.|13|TRBJ1-5|TRBD1|TRBV7-8
TGTGCCAGCAGCTTCACAGGGGAACAGCCCCAGCATTTT
CASSFTGEQPQHF
>.|14|TRBJ2-7|.|TRBV6-2/TRBV6-3
TGTGCCAGCAGTACGTCAGGATTGGGCTACGAGCAGTACTTC
CASSTSGLGYEQYF
>.|18|TRBJ2-3|TRBD2|TRBV7-9
TGTGCCAGCAGCTTAGGTTCGTCTAGCGGGAGGCCGGGAGATACGCAGTATTTT
CASSLGSSSGRPGDTQYF
>once|12|TRBJ1-2|.|TRBV11-2
TGTGCCAGCAGCGGCAGGGACTATGGCTACACCTTC
CASSGRDYGYTF
>.|15|TRBJ2-5|TRBD1|TRBV6-5
TGTGCCAGCAGTACCGGGACAGGGGGCTTTGAGACCCAGTACTTC
CASSTGTGGFETQYF
>.|14|TRBJ1-2|.|TRBV28
TGTGCCAGCAGTCCGGCTACAGGGTACTCTGGCTACACCTTC
CASSPATGYSGYTF
>.|14|TRBJ1-1|.|TRBV7-3
TGTGCCAGCAGCATACAGGGCGGGAACACTGAAGCTTTCTTT
CASSIQGGNTEAFF
>.|15|TRBJ2-7|TRBD1|TRBV15
TGTGCCACCAGCAGAGATCACAGGGGGGCCTACGAGCAGTACTTC
CATSRDHRGAYEQYF
>.|13|TRBJ2-5|TRBD2|TRBV7-7
TGTGCCAGCAGCTTGGGAGGGACAGAGACCCAGTACTTC
CASSLGGTETQYF
>once|13|TRBJ1-2|.|TRBV7-3
TGTGCCAGCAGCTTAGGGGGGGCAGATGGCTACACCTTC
CASSLGGADGYTF
>.|12|TRBJ1-5|.|TRBV5-6
TGTGCCAGCAGCTTGTCGGATCAGCCCCAGCATTTT
CASSLSDQPQHF
>.|16|TRBJ2-2|TRBD1|TRBV24-1
TGTGCCACCAGTGCCACGGACAGGGCGGGAACCGGGGAGCTGTTTTTT
CATSATDRAGTGELFF
>.|13|TRBJ2-5|.|TRBV5-4
TGTGCCAGCAGCTTGGTTCAGCAAGAGACCCAGTACTTC
CASSLVQQETQYF
>.|19|TRBJ2-1|TRBD2|TRBV4-1
TGCGCCAGCAGCCAAGATCGGGCTAGCGGGGGGGCTTCCTACAATGAGCAGTTCTTC
CASSQDRASGGASYNEQFF
>.|12|TRBJ1-1|.|TRBV6-4
TGTGCCACCCGTTGGGGGAGGACTGAAGCTTTCTTT
CATRWGRTEAFF
>once|13|TRBJ2-7|.|TRBV5-1
TGCGCCAGCGGGGGCGAGAGCTCCTACGAGCAGTACTTC
CASGGESSYEQYF
>.|16|TRBJ1-2|TRBD1|TRBV19
TGTGCCAGTAGTCCCCGGACAGGACAAACTAACTATGGCTACACCTTC
CASSPRTGQTNYGYTF
>.|13|TRBJ2-1|.|TRBV7-9
TGTGCCAGCAGCGGGGCTGCTCGCAATGAGCAGTTCTTC
CASSGAARNEQFF
>many|15|TRBJ1-5|.|TRBV3-1/TRBV3-2
TGTGCCAGCAGCCGGGGCGGCCGACTGGGTCAGCCCCAGCATTTT
CASSRGGRLGQPQHF
>.|15|TRBJ1-1|.|TRBV12-2
TGTGCAAGTCGCTTTCATTGCACACGAACAGACGAAGCTTTCTTT
CASRFHCTRTDEAFF
>.|11|TRBJ2-7|.|TRBV7-2
TGTGCCAGCAGCCCCTCGGGGGTTATCTACTTC
CASSPSGVIYF
>.|15|TRBJ1-1|TRBD1|TRBV7-2
TGTGCCAGCAGCTTAGGGACAGGGGGCTGGACTGAAGCTTTCTTT
CASSLGTGGWTEAFF
>.|15|TRBJ2-7|TRBD2|TRBV14
TGTGCCAGCAGCCAAGTCGGTAACGGGGGGTACGAGCAGTACTTC
CASSQVGNGGYEQYF
>.|14|TRBJ2-5|TRBD1|TRBV24-1
TGTGCCACCAGTGATAACAGGGGCGGAGAGACCCAGTACTTC
CATSDNRGGETQYF
>.|13|TRBJ1-1|.|TRBV29-1
TGCAGCGTTGAAAGCGGGGGGGGAGTTCTCGCTTTCTTT
CSVESGGGVLAFF
>.|19|TRBJ1-3|TRBD1|TRBV7-6
TGTGCCAGCAGCTCCCTTCCGGGACAGGGACCCCGCTCTGGAAACACCATATATTTT
CASSSLPGQGPRSGNTIYF
>.|14|TRBJ1-6|.|TRBV2
TGTGCCAGCAGTGACGGTTATTATAATTCACCCCTCCACTTT
CASSDGYYNSPLHF
>.|16|TRBJ2-1|TRBD2|TRBV9
TGTGCCAGCAGCACACTAGCGGGCTCATCCTACAATGAGCAGTTCTTC
CASSTLAGSSYNEQFF
>.|14|TRBJ2-2|TRBD2|TRBV4-3
TGCGCCAGCAGCCAGGGGGGGACGGCCGGGGAGCTGTTTTTT
CASSQGGTAGELFF